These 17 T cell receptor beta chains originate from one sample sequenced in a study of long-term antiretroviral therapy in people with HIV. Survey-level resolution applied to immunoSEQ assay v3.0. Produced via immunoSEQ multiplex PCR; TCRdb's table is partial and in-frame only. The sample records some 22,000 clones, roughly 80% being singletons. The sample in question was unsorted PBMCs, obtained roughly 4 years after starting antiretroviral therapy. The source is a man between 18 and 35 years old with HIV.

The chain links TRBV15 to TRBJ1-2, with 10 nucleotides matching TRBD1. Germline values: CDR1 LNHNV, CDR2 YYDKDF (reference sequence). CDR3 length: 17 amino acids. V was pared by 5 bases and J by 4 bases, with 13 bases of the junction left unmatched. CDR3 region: CATSPAAGTGELYGYTF. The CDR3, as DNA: TGTGCCACCAGCCCCGCTGCCGGGACAGGGGAACTCTATGGCTACACCTTC. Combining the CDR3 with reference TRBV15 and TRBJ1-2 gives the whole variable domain DAMVIQNPRYQVTQFGKPVTLSCSQTLNHNVMYWYQQKSSQAPKLLFHYYDKDFNNEADTPDNFQSRRPNTSFCFLDIRSPGLGDTAMYLCATSPAAGTGELYGYTFGSGTRLTVV.

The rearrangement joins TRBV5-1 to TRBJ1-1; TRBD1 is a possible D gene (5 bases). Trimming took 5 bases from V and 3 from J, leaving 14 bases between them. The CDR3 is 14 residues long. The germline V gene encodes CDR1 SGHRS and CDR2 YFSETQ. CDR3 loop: CASSYLGGDTEAFF. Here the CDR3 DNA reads TGCGCCAGCAGTTACTTGGGGGGGGACACTGAAGCTTTCTTT.

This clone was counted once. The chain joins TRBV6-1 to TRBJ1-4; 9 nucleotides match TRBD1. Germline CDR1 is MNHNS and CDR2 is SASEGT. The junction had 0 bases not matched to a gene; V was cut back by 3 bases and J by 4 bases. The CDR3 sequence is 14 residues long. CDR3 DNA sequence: TGTGCCAGCAGTGAGGGACAGGGTAATGAAAAACTGTTTTTT. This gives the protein CASSEGQGNEKLFF.

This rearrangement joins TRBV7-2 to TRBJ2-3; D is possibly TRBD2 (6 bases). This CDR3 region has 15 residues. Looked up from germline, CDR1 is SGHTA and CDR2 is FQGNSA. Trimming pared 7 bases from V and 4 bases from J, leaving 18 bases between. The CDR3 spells CASISFRDSSDTQYF. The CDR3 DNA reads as TGTGCCAGCATAAGCTTCCGGGACTCCTCAGATACGCAGTATTTT.

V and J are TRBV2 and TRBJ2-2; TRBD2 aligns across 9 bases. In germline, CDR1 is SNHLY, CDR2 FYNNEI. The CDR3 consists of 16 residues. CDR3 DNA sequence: TGTGCTAGCCCAAGAGCGGGGGGAACGAACACCGGGGAGCTGTTTTTT. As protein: CASPRAGGTNTGELFF.

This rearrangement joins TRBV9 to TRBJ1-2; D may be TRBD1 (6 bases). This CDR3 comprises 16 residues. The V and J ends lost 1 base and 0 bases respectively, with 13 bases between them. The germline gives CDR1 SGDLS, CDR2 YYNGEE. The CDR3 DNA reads TGTGCCAGCAGCGTACAGGCTGGGACAACTAACTATGGCTACACCTTC. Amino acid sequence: CASSVQAGTTNYGYTF.

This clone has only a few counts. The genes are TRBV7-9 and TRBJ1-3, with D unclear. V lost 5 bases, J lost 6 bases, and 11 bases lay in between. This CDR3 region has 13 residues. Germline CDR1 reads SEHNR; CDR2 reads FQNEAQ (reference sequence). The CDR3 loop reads CASSPPQPNTIYF. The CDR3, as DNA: TGTGCCAGCAGCCCCCCACAGCCAAACACCATATATTTT.

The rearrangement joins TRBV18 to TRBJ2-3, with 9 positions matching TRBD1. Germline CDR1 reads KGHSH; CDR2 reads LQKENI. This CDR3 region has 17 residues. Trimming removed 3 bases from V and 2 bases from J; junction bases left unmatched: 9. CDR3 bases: TGTGCCAGCTCACCGTTTACACAGGGGGCGGTCACAGATACGCAGTATTTT. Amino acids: CASSPFTQGAVTDTQYF. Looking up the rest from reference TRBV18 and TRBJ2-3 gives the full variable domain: NAGVMQNPRHLVRRRGQEARLRCSPMKGHSHVYWYRQLPEEGLKFMVYLQKENIIDESGMPKERFSAEFPKEGPSILRIQQVVRGDSAAYFCASSPFTQGAVTDTQYFGPGTRLTVL.

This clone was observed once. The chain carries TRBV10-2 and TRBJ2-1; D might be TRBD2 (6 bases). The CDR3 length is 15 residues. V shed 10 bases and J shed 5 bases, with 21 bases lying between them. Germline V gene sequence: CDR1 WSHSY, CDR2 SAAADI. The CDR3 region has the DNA TGCGCCACCCTGTTCGGCAGCGGGCAGGACAATGAGCAGTTCTTC. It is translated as CATLFGSGQDNEQFF.

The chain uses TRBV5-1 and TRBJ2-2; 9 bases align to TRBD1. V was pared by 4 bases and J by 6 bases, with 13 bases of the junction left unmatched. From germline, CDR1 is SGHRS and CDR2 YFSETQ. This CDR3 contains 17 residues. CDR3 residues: CASSPVSGTGFAGELFF. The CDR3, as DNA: TGCGCCAGCAGCCCGGTTTCCGGGACAGGGTTCGCCGGGGAGCTGTTTTTT.

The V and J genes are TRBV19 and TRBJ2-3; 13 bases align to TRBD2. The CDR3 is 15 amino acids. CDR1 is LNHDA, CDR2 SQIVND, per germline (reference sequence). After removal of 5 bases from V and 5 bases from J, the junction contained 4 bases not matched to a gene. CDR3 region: CASSPRLAGGDTQYF. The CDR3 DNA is TGTGCCAGTAGTCCACGACTAGCGGGGGGAGATACGCAGTATTTT.

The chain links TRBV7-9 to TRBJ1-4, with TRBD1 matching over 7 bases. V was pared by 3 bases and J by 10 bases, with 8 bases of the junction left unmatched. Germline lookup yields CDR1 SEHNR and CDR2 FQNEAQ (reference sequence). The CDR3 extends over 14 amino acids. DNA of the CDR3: TGTGCCAGCAGCTTTGCCGGGACAGAGGGAAAACTGTTTTTT. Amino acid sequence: CASSFAGTEGKLFF.

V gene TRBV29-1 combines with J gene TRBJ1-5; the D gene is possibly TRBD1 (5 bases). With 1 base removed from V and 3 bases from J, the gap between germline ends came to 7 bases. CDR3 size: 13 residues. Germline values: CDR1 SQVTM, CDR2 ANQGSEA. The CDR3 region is CSVEVTDNQPQHF. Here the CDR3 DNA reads TGCAGCGTTGAAGTGACAGACAATCAGCCCCAGCATTTT.

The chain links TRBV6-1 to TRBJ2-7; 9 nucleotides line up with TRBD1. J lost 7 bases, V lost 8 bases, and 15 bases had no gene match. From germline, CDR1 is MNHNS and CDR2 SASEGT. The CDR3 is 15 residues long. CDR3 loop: CASGHRDRALREQYV. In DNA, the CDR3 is TGTGCCAGCGGGCACCGGGACAGGGCTCTTCGGGAGCAGTACGTC.

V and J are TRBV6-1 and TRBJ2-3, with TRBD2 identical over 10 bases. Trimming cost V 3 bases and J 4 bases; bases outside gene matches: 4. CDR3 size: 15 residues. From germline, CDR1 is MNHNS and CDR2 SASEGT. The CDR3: CASSDEAGGPDTQYF. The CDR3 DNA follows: TGTGCCAGCAGTGATGAAGCGGGGGGGCCAGATACGCAGTATTTT.

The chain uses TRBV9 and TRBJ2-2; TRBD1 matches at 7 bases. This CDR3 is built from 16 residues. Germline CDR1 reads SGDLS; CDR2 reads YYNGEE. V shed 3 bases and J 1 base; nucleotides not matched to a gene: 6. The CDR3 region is CASSATGWENTGELFF. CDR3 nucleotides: TGTGCCAGCAGCGCGACAGGGTGGGAGAACACCGGGGAGCTGTTTTTT. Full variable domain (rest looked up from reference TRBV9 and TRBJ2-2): DSGVTQTPKHLITATGQRVTLRCSPRSGDLSVYWYQQSLDQGLQFLIQYYNGEERAKGNILERFSAQQFPDLHSELNLSSLELGDSALYFCASSATGWENTGELFFGEGSRLTVL.

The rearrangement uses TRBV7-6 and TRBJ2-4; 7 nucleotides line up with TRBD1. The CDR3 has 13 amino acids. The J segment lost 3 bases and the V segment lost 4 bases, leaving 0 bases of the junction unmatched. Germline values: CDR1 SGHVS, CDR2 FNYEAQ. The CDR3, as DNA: TGTGCCAGCAGCTGGGACAGCAAAAACATTCAGTACTTC. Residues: CASSWDSKNIQYF.